The entry below describes one TCR beta chain. The antigen is not known. This entry comes from a study of T cell responses to AZD1222 COVID-19 vaccine. Study-wide points: Clonal diversity was possibly underestimated; the donors were predominantly white British and more often female. Across spike, vaccine-associated CD4 TCRs were found, dominant at 160-218 and 743-854. The breadth and depth of Spike-specific TCRs increased once two AZD1222 doses had been given.

The germline CDR1 and CDR2 sequences are SGHRS and YFSETQ. V gave up 4 bases and J gave up 6 bases, with 17 bases separating them. This CDR3 region has 14 residues. Profiled with immunoSEQ multiplex PCR; TCRdb holds only in-frame clones, not every one. The sample lists approximately 110,000 clones; roughly nine tenths were seen once. The receptor was isolated from an adult in good health. This specimen consisted of peripheral blood, obtained on day 0 of AZD1222 vaccination. V usage is TRBV5-1 and J usage is TRBJ2-7, with D possibly being TRBD1 (8 bases). CDR3 nucleotides: TGCGCCAGCAGCCGAGGACAGGGAGGGTCCGAGCAGTACTTC. Translation gives CASSRGQGGSEQYF.